Presented here are 22 T cell receptor beta chains from one specimen sequenced in a study of blood T cell repertoires in COVID-19 (TCRdb year 2020). Library preparation used the immunoSEQ multiplex PCR assay. What TCRdb holds here is the immuneACCESS table cut down to in-frame rearrangements. Part of the clones is not present; checked against another copy, under half of the missing clones reflect an unresolved V gene, and the others are unexplained. The sample contains roughly 250,000 clones, approximately 90% of them found a single time. The ten biggest clones cover about 2.1% of the sample. The sequencing input was PBMCs or T cells enriched from blood (not recorded which). These TCRs come from a woman in her forties with acute COVID-19.

The rearrangement uses TRBV28 and TRBJ1-1, with 8 positions matching TRBD1. V gave up 5 bases and J gave up 4 bases; unmatched junction bases: 3. The CDR3 totals 13 residues. Per germline, CDR1 MDHEN and CDR2 SYDVKM. In DNA, the CDR3 is TGTGCCAGCAGTGACAGGGGATTCACTGAAGCTTTCTTT. Translating gives CASSDRGFTEAFF.

The chain carries TRBV7-9 and TRBJ2-7; TRBD2 matches at 10 bases. The CDR3 is 14 amino acids. Germline V CDR1 and CDR2: SEHNR, FQNEAQ (reference sequence). The J segment lost 3 bases and the V segment lost 2 bases, leaving 1 base of the junction unmatched. The CDR3 is CASSLTSGIYEQYF. In nucleotides, the CDR3 is TGTGCCAGCAGCTTAACTAGCGGGATCTACGAGCAGTACTTC. The whole variable domain, filled in from reference TRBV7-9 and TRBJ2-7, reads DTGVSQNPRHKITKRGQNVTFRCDPISEHNRLYWYRQTLGQGPEFLTYFQNEAQLEKSRLLSDRFSAERPKGSFSTLEIQRTEQGDSAMYLCASSLTSGIYEQYFGPGTRLTVT.

The CDR3 DNA sequence: TGTGCCAGCAGTTACCCGCGGGCAGGGGGGTACGAGCAGTACTTC. Amino acid sequence: CASSYPRAGGYEQYF. The chain links TRBV6-5 to TRBJ2-7; a possible D gene is TRBD1 (7 bases). Germline CDR1 is MNHEY and CDR2 is SVGAGI. The CDR3 is 15 residues long. Trimming took off 2 bases at V and 4 bases at J, with 15 bases between the two ends.

V usage is TRBV7-2 and J usage is TRBJ1-2; D unresolved. V was cut by 4 bases and J by 4 bases, with 4 bases left in between. The CDR3 length is 11 residues. The germline V gene encodes CDR1 SGHTA and CDR2 FQGNSA. DNA for the CDR3: TGTGCCAGCAGCTACAGCTATGGCTACACCTTC. Amino acid sequence: CASSYSYGYTF.

The CDR3 spells CSGEMSDTQYF. CDR3 DNA: TGCAGTGGAGAGATGTCAGATACGCAGTATTTT. The rearrangement links TRBV20-1 to TRBJ2-3; D uncertain. V lost 7 bases and J lost 4, with 9 bases in between. The germline gives CDR1 DFQATT, CDR2 SNEGSKA (reference sequence). The CDR3 extends over 11 amino acids.

In this sample, this clone turned up once. The chain carries TRBV7-2 and TRBJ2-5; D possibly corresponds to TRBD2 (5 bases). V was pared by 1 base and J by 4 bases, with 7 bases between. This CDR3 contains 13 residues. Germline CDR1 reads SGHTA; CDR2 reads FQGNSA. The CDR3 protein is CASSLERRETQYF. In DNA form, the CDR3 reads TGTGCCAGCAGCTTAGAGCGGCGAGAGACCCAGTACTTC.

V is TRBV18 and J is TRBJ2-7, with D possibly being TRBD1 (6 bases). V was cut by 5 bases and J by 7 bases, with 15 bases left in between. The CDR3 loop spans 13 amino acids. The germline V gene encodes CDR1 KGHSH and CDR2 LQKENI. CDR3 nucleotides: TGTGCCAGCTCAGAAAATCAGGGGAGTGAGCAGTACTTC. The encoded protein is CASSENQGSEQYF.

The rearrangement links TRBV29-1 to TRBJ1-1, with D hard to call. This CDR3 is built from 12 residues. Germline V gene sequence: CDR1 SQVTM, CDR2 ANQGSEA. The germline V and J ends were trimmed by 8 bases and 1 base, with 11 bases remaining between them. CDR3 amino acids: CSTREGNTEAFF. The DNA for the CDR3 is TGCAGCACACGGGAGGGGAACACTGAAGCTTTCTTT.

J is TRBJ2-7 and V is TRBV6-2 or TRBV6-3, with TRBD1 matching over 8 bases. The CDR3 extends over 13 amino acids. The germline V gene encodes CDR1 MNHEY and CDR2 SVGEGT. V dropped 2 bases and J dropped 3; count of bases not matched to a gene: 0. The CDR3, as DNA: TGTGCCAGCAGTTACGACAGGGGCTACGAGCAGTACTTC. Translating it yields CASSYDRGYEQYF.

The chain employs TRBV5-1 and TRBJ2-1; TRBD1 agrees at 9 bases. Germline V CDR1 and CDR2: SGHRS, YFSETQ. This CDR3 has 15 residues. J was trimmed by 6 bases and V by 7 bases; bases with no gene match: 11. The chain's CDR3 is CASGLTGTGLNEQFF. CDR3 bases: TGCGCCAGCGGCCTGACCGGGACAGGGCTCAATGAGCAGTTCTTC.

The chain uses TRBV18 and TRBJ1-1; no definite D call. The CDR3 runs to 13 residues. V gave up 5 bases and J gave up 0 bases, with 7 bases separating them. CDR1 and CDR2 from the germline V gene are KGHSH and LQKENI. DNA of the CDR3: TGTGCCAGCTCAGTAGAGATGAACACTGAAGCTTTCTTT. Translation gives CASSVEMNTEAFF.

J is TRBJ2-1 and V is TRBV5-1, with 12 bases aligning to TRBD2. The trim removed 4 bases at V and 10 bases at J, leaving 9 bases unmatched. The CDR3 extends over 15 amino acids. The germline CDR1 and CDR2 sequences are SGHRS and YFSETQ. CDR3 coding DNA: TGCGCCAGCAGCCTTGAGGCTAGCGGGGGGGCAGAGCAGTTCTTC. Protein product: CASSLEASGGAEQFF. Drawing the rest from reference TRBV5-1 and TRBJ2-1, the complete variable domain is KAGVTQTPRYLIKTRGQQVTLSCSPISGHRSVSWYQQTPGQGLQFLFEYFSETQRNKGNFPGRFSGRQFSNSRSEMNVSTLELGDSALYLCASSLEASGGAEQFFGPGTRLTVL.

The chain has TRBV24-1 and TRBJ2-7, with TRBD1 identical over 9 bases. CDR1 is KGHDR and CDR2 is SFDVKD in the germline V gene. This CDR3 contains 14 residues. J gave up 7 bases and V 4 bases, and 7 bases lay outside the gene matches. The CDR3 protein is CATSERDRVREQYF. For the CDR3, the DNA is TGTGCCACCAGTGAGCGGGACAGGGTTCGGGAGCAGTACTTC.

This clone has a single count. The gene calls are TRBV20-1 and TRBJ2-1, with D hard to call. The CDR3 contains 10 residues. V was shortened by 5 bases and J by 8 bases, with 7 bases between the two germline ends. Germline V gives CDR1 DFQATT, CDR2 SNEGSKA (reference sequence). The CDR3 loop reads CSASNDEQFF. The CDR3, as DNA: TGCAGTGCTTCTAATGATGAGCAGTTCTTC.

This clone was seen a handful of times. The rearrangement uses TRBV3-1 (or the pseudogene TRBV3-2) and TRBJ1-1; D uncertain. V shed 0 bases and J shed 5 bases, with 13 bases lying between them. Germline values: CDR1 LGHDT, CDR2 YNNKEL (reference sequence). CDR3 length: 15 residues. CDR3 DNA: TGTGCCAGCAGCCAAGAACCTCGGGTATTGACTGAAGCTTTCTTT. Translation: CASSQEPRVLTEAFF.

The chain recombines TRBV5-6 with TRBJ2-7; TRBD2 matches 10 bases. Unmatched junction bases numbered 4, after V lost 1 base and J lost 0 bases. The CDR3 runs to 16 residues. Germline V gene sequence: CDR1 SGHDT, CDR2 YYEEEE. The DNA for the CDR3 is TGTGCCAGCAGCTTGAATCTAGCGGGGGTCTCCTACGAGCAGTACTTC. Amino acid sequence: CASSLNLAGVSYEQYF. Looking up the rest from reference TRBV5-6 and TRBJ2-7 gives the full variable domain: DAGVTQSPTHLIKTRGQQVTLRCSPKSGHDTVSWYQQALGQGPQFIFQYYEEEERQRGNFPDRFSGHQFPNYSSELNVNALLLGDSALYLCASSLNLAGVSYEQYFGPGTRLTVT.

The V gene is TRBV7-9, the J gene TRBJ1-3; the D gene is possibly TRBD1 (5 bases). The CDR3 sequence is 13 residues long. The ends were cut back, 4 bases at V and 3 bases at J, with 7 bases in the middle. Germline CDR1 SEHNR, CDR2 FQNEAQ (reference sequence). The CDR3 loop reads CASSSDSGNTIYF. The CDR3 DNA reads as TGTGCCAGCAGCTCAGACAGTGGAAACACCATATATTTT.

The V gene is TRBV18, the J gene TRBJ2-5; a possible D gene is TRBD1 (7 bases). CDR1 is KGHSH and CDR2 is LQKENI in the germline V gene. V lost 1 base and J 4 bases, leaving 13 bases between the germline ends. The CDR3 contains 15 residues. Here the CDR3 reads CASSPLTGTSETQYF. CDR3 DNA sequence: TGTGCCAGCTCACCACTGACAGGGACTTCAGAGACCCAGTACTTC.

The chain joins TRBV28 to TRBJ1-6; D remains ambiguous. The germline gives CDR1 MDHEN, CDR2 SYDVKM. Trimming cost V 6 bases and J 7 bases, with 13 bases left between them. The CDR3 has 14 residues. The CDR3 spells CASRTDTSNSPLHF. DNA for the CDR3: TGTGCCAGCAGAACAGACACGTCGAATTCACCCCTCCACTTT.

With regard to this clone: One end of the junction is discordant with germline, which a read error may explain. This chain joins TRBV7-2 and TRBJ2-3; D is possibly TRBD2 (5 bases). Looked up from germline, CDR1 is SGHTA and CDR2 is FQGNSA. This CDR3 comprises 15 residues. The CDR3 is CASSLAGVIPDTQYF. CDR3 nucleotides: TGTGCCAGCAGCCTAGCCGGGGTAATCCCAGATACGCAGTATTTT.

The chain has TRBV5-1 and TRBJ1-1; TRBD1 agrees at 7 bases. Trimming cost V 4 bases and J 4 bases; bases outside gene matches: 10. CDR3 length: 15 amino acids. In germline, CDR1 is SGHRS, CDR2 YFSETQ. The CDR3 is CASSPTGDTGTEAFF. The DNA of the CDR3 is TGCGCCAGCAGCCCCACAGGGGACACGGGCACTGAAGCTTTCTTT.

The genes are TRBV5-4 and TRBJ2-2, with TRBD2 identical over 8 bases. The CDR3 is 15 amino acids. The germline V gene encodes CDR1 SGHNT and CDR2 YYREEE (reference sequence). With V trimmed by 1 base and J by 3 bases, 2 bases remained unmatched. The CDR3, as DNA: TGTGCCAGCAGCTTGACTAGCGGAGACACCGGGGAGCTGTTTTTT. It encodes CASSLTSGDTGELFF.